A selection of T cell receptor beta chains follows, all from one sample in a study of glioma-infiltrating T cells after dendritic cell vaccination. Libraries were prepared by immunoSEQ multiplex PCR; TCRdb keeps only in-frame clonotypes and omits some of them. The sample holds 20,000 or so clones; nearly 90% are singletons and the top ten take just under 3%. This material consisted of blood, taken after dendritic cell vaccination. These receptors originate from a human donor with glioblastoma. The CDR3 runs from the conserved cysteine through the conserved F or W. A D gene is named only where the DNA matches it firmly. Clone size is stated in some rows and not others, as once, few, many or a class when expanded.

CDR3	size	V	J	D
CASSPSVIPQETQYF	.	TRBV7-9	TRBJ2-5	.
CASSPVGQGHTGELFF	.	TRBV5-4	TRBJ2-2	TRBD1
CASSEANFKVLGAFF	.	TRBV2	TRBJ1-1	.
CASSPGLAGGLETQYF	once	TRBV19	TRBJ2-5	TRBD2
CASSLNRGNTQYF	.	TRBV5-8	TRBJ2-3	.
CASSETGDEQYF	.	TRBV2	TRBJ2-7	.
CASSLILGTGLRTGEAFF	.	TRBV27	TRBJ1-1	TRBD1
CASSDRDQPQHF	.	TRBV2	TRBJ1-5	.
CASRPGQSYGYTF	.	TRBV6-5	TRBJ1-2	TRBD1
CASSSQSGNTIYF	.	TRBV7-9	TRBJ1-3	.
CASSSNGGPEQYF	.	TRBV2	TRBJ2-7	.
CASSYGTRFNSPLHF	.	TRBV7-9	TRBJ1-6	.
CASSQERGVRDEQYF	few	TRBV23-1	TRBJ2-7	TRBD2
CASSVIPGGLNTEAFF	.	TRBV5-1	TRBJ1-1	TRBD1
CATSTDRGYGYTF	.	TRBV6-1	TRBJ1-2	TRBD1
CASSPPGLAGETQYF	.	TRBV13	TRBJ2-5	TRBD2
CASSLRQRLAKNIQYF	.	TRBV5-8	TRBJ2-4	.
CASSEVRGQLYGYTF	.	TRBV2	TRBJ1-2	TRBD1
CASSQYTGVLYEQYF	once	TRBV14	TRBJ2-7	TRBD1
CASPGGRTEAFF	.	TRBV21-1	TRBJ1-1	.
CASSQVSSPLHF	.	TRBV4-1	TRBJ1-6	.
CAISLHRVEQPQHF	.	TRBV10-3	TRBJ1-5	.
CASSIRQGNTGELFF	once	TRBV2	TRBJ2-2	.
CASSEVPGGPGGYTF	once	TRBV6-1	TRBJ1-2	.
CASSGWDRGVLNSPLHF	.	TRBV25-1	TRBJ1-6	TRBD1
CASRSGGGGNTIYF	.	TRBV7-9	TRBJ1-3	TRBD1
CASSFSRSSPLHF	.	TRBV11-3	TRBJ1-6	.
CASSPGGVPNTGELFF	.	TRBV5-4	TRBJ2-2	TRBD2
CASSPEGARHEKLFF	.	TRBV5-1	TRBJ1-4	TRBD1
CAWRGGEETQYF	once	TRBV30	TRBJ2-5	.
CAWSGGSYEQYF	.	TRBV30	TRBJ2-7	.
CASSLLSGTGGNEQYF	.	TRBV5-1	TRBJ2-7	TRBD1
CASSPIGLAGGQETQYF	.	TRBV5-1	TRBJ2-5	TRBD2
CASSMAGVSPLHF	.	TRBV19	TRBJ1-6	.
CSVEDRQGPPNEQFF	.	TRBV29-1	TRBJ2-1	.
CASSSDRGSEAFF	.	TRBV18	TRBJ1-1	TRBD1
CASSEGGGEQFF	.	TRBV9	TRBJ2-1	TRBD1
CASSYLGARAGETQYF	once	TRBV6-5	TRBJ2-5	.
CASSSAGSYEQYF	.	TRBV25-1	TRBJ2-7	.
CASSFGWGGAETQYF	.	TRBV5-4	TRBJ2-5	.
CASSPNRESGYTF	.	TRBV27	TRBJ1-2	.
CASSATGAGEKLFF	.	TRBV6-4	TRBJ1-4	TRBD1
CASSLSSGGYNEQFF	.	TRBV7-9	TRBJ2-1	TRBD2